These 6 T cell receptor beta chains originate from one sample sequenced in a study of CD8 T cells in ankylosing spondylitis. MiXCR, applied by TCRdb to the 5' RACE reads, yields one record per CDR3 protein. There are under 850,000 distinct CDR3 sequences in the sample; under 20% occur only once, and under 20% lies in the top ten. The antigens these receptors bind are not known. Study results and limitations: It appeared that ankylosing spondylitis blood was characterized by a TCR beta motif of several highly homologous variants.

Sequencing was performed on blood, either unsorted or a sorted T cell fraction (not recorded which). The receptors were sampled from a male donor with ankylosing spondylitis.

This chain joins TRBV2 and TRBJ2-7; no clear D gene. This CDR3 is 12 amino acids long. Trimming cost V 6 bases and J 1 base, with 7 bases left between them. Germline V gives CDR1 SNHLY, CDR2 FYNNEI. Written as DNA, the CDR3 is TGTGCCAGCAGGATAAATTCCTACGAGCAGTACTTC. Translating gives CASRINSYEQYF.

In DNA form, the CDR3 reads TGTGCCAGCAGCCGCTTGACTAGCGGGGGAACCGGGGAGCTGTTTTTT. Its protein is CASSRLTSGGTGELFF. The chain joins TRBV11-2 to TRBJ2-2; 12 bases fit TRBD2. The germline V gene encodes CDR1 SGHAT and CDR2 FQNNGV. This CDR3 contains 16 residues. Trimming removed 5 bases from V and 5 bases from J; junction bases left unmatched: 6.

This clonotype showed up just a few times. The gene calls are TRBV6-6 and TRBJ2-1; D is uncertain. Germline CDR1 MNHNY, CDR2 SVGAGI (reference sequence). V dropped 6 bases and J dropped 7 bases, with 7 bases sitting between them. This CDR3 contains 11 residues. The CDR3 nucleotides are TGTGCCAGCAGGATCGGTAATGAGCAGTTCTTC. As protein: CASRIGNEQFF.

This clonotype was seen more than once but under ten times. The chain couples TRBV9 to TRBJ2-7; TRBD2 aligns across 10 bases. Germline-derived CDR1 and CDR2 are SGDLS and YYNGEE. V lost 0 bases, J lost 5 bases, and 8 bases stayed unmatched. This CDR3 has 16 residues. CDR3 amino acids: CASSVDSLAGVHEQYF. CDR3 nucleotide sequence: TGTGCCAGCAGCGTAGACAGTCTAGCGGGAGTTCACGAGCAGTACTTC. Filled out from reference TRBV9 and TRBJ2-7, the complete variable domain reads DSGVTQTPKHLITATGQRVTLRCSPRSGDLSVYWYQQSLDQGLQFLIQYYNGEERAKGNILERFSAQQFPDLHSELNLSSLELGDSALYFCASSVDSLAGVHEQYFGPGTRLTVT.

The chain couples TRBV4-3 to TRBJ1-3, with D possibly matching TRBD1 (5 bases). The CDR3 runs to 18 residues. V dropped 4 bases and J dropped 1 base, with 20 bases sitting between them. Per germline, CDR1 LGHNA and CDR2 YSLEER. The CDR3 bases are TGCGCCAGCAGCCTCCTCACCTCTCGGCAGGGATCTGGAAACACCATATATTTT. It yields the protein CASSLLTSRQGSGNTIYF.

This clonotype occurred a few times. The chain combines TRBV20-1 with TRBJ1-2, with D hard to call. Germline loops: CDR1 DFQATT, CDR2 SNEGSKA (reference sequence). The CDR3 is 13 residues long. V lost 6 bases and J 4 bases, leaving 15 bases between the germline ends. This CDR3 reads CSAPLMEGYGYTF. CDR3 DNA: TGCAGTGCCCCTCTGATGGAGGGCTATGGCTACACCTTC.